This T cell receptor (beta chain) was identified during a study of glioma-infiltrating T cells after dendritic cell vaccination. Whole-study context: Samples are from glioblastoma patients in Phase I and II dendritic cell vaccine trials. Autologous tumor lysate-pulsed dendritic cell vaccination was given between about 2002 and 2012.

V gave up 6 bases and J gave up 4 bases; unmatched junction bases: 4. CDR3 size: 14 residues. Germline V gives CDR1 MDHEN, CDR2 SYDVKM. The immunoSEQ assay amplified TCRB CDR3 from up to 2 ug DNA. Libraries were prepared by immunoSEQ multiplex PCR; TCRdb keeps only in-frame clonotypes and omits some of them. The sample consists of tens of thousands of clones, around 90% of them appearing once. Source: blood, taken before dendritic cell vaccination. The origin of this receptor is a human donor with glioblastoma. This chain connects TRBV28 to TRBJ1-5; 9 bases agree with TRBD1. The CDR3 DNA reads as TGTGCCAGCAGGTTGACAGGGGGGAATCAGCCCCAGCATTTT. Amino acid sequence: CASRLTGGNQPQHF.